The present entry profiles one T cell receptor (beta chain) with its context. The sample is drawn from a study of blood T cell repertoires in COVID-19. Looking at the study overall: COVID-19 samples, acute and convalescent, were from the United States, Italy and Spain. T cells, B-cell-depleted T cells, or PBMCs supplied cDNA or gDNA.

This CDR3 contains 17 residues. The germline V gene encodes CDR1 SGHTA and CDR2 FQGNSA. V gave up 5 bases and J gave up 1 base; unmatched junction bases: 8. Per the original data handling: Reference gene primer amplification yielded estimated nucleated cell counts. Using immunoSEQ multiplex PCR, the repertoire was profiled, and TCRdb retains in-frame clones only, with some absent. V, J and clone size are taken as reported in that table, and D and trimming were inferred from the DNA itself. Seen here are roughly 80,000 clones, about nine tenths observed once, and the top ten hold approximately 9.1%. The sequenced material came from peripheral blood. This chain joins TRBV7-2 and TRBJ2-7; TRBD2 agrees at 13 bases. This sequence originates from a human donor in a cohort sampled during active COVID-19. The CDR3 loop reads CASSKGTSGTRSYEQYF. The DNA for the CDR3 is TGTGCCAGCAGCAAAGGGACTAGCGGGACCCGATCCTACGAGCAGTACTTC.